The 20 T cell receptor beta chains below all came from one sample that was sequenced in a study of shared clonotypes between healthy human individuals. Sequenced by immunoSEQ multiplex PCR; TCRdb stores in-frame clones only, minus some. The table records 600,000 to 750,000 clones, less than 95% of them present only once. The sequenced sample was memory CD8+ T cells from PBMCs. The sample's subset: CD45RO+ cells pooled with CCR7-negative TemRA cells. The receptor set was obtained from a young man in good health. Some clones in this sample may be carry-over from other donors' samples.

This chain connects TRBV9 to TRBJ2-2, with D hard to call. The CDR3 spans 15 residues. Germline CDR1 and CDR2: SGDLS and YYNGEE. V was shortened by 4 bases and J by 7 bases, with 17 bases between the two germline ends. CDR3 sequence reads: CASSPGRYSLGELFF. CDR3 in DNA: TGTGCCAGCAGCCCAGGTCGTTATTCGCTCGGGGAGCTGTTTTTT.

The CDR3 region has the DNA TGCAGCGTCGAAAATTGGGACAGGGGACCCTCTCGCAACTATGGCTACACCTTC. It specifies CSVENWDRGPSRNYGYTF. This rearrangement joins TRBV29-1 to TRBJ1-2, with TRBD1 matching over 10 bases. Trimming took 6 bases from V and 2 from J; bases not matched to a gene: 18. The CDR3 has 18 residues. Germline CDR1 is SQVTM and CDR2 is ANQGSEA.

The chain carries TRBV28 and TRBJ2-7; D gene uncertain. The CDR3 consists of 14 residues. The V and J ends lost 3 bases and 0 bases respectively, with 9 bases between them. Germline V gene sequence: CDR1 MDHEN, CDR2 SYDVKM. The CDR3 sequence is CASSFGSSSYEQYF. The DNA for the CDR3 is TGTGCCAGCAGTTTTGGCTCTAGCTCCTACGAGCAGTACTTC. The entire variable domain, with the rest obtained from reference TRBV28 and TRBJ2-7, is as follows: DVKVTQSSRYLVKRTGEKVFLECVQDMDHENMFWYRQDPGLGLRLIYFSYDVKMKEKGDIPEGYSVSREKKERFSLILESASTNQTSMYLCASSFGSSSYEQYFGPGTRLTVT.

This chain joins TRBV6-5 and TRBJ2-1, with 8 bases that match TRBD1. V gave up 4 bases and J gave up 7 bases; unmatched junction bases: 6. This CDR3 spans 14 amino acids. CDR1 is MNHEY, CDR2 SVGAGI, per germline. CDR3 amino acids: CASSSRGPGNEQFF. The CDR3 DNA reads TGTGCCAGCAGTTCCAGGGGGCCGGGGAATGAGCAGTTCTTC.

V usage is TRBV7-7 and J usage is TRBJ2-2, with 8 bases that match TRBD2. V trimming: 5 bases; J trimming: 3 bases; junction bases outside the gene matches: 8. CDR3 size: 16 residues. The V gene's germline CDR1 is SSHAT and CDR2 FNYEAQ (reference sequence). This chain's CDR3 is CASSPLTGGDTGELFF. The DNA for the CDR3 is TGTGCCAGCAGCCCTCTGACGGGGGGGGACACCGGGGAGCTGTTTTTT. Variable domain in full (rest from reference TRBV7-7 and TRBJ2-2): GAGVSQSPRYKVTKRGQDVTLRCDPISSHATLYWYQQALGQGPEFLTYFNYEAQPDKSGLPSDRFSAERPEGSISTLTIQRTEQRDSAMYRCASSPLTGGDTGELFFGEGSRLTVL.

Remarks on this clone: A far larger clone is just one base off, so this is likely a read error. The chain joins TRBV27 to TRBJ1-5, with D unresolved. Germline-derived CDR1 and CDR2 are MNHEY and SMNVEV (reference sequence). The CDR3 spans 12 residues. V was trimmed by 4 bases and J by 4 bases, leaving 5 bases between them. As DNA, the CDR3 is TGTGCCAGCAGTTACCCGAATCAGCCCCAGCATTTT. Encoded protein: CASSYPNQPQHF.

The chain couples TRBV19 to TRBJ2-1; 7 nucleotides line up with TRBD1. The V gene's germline CDR1 is LNHDA and CDR2 SQIVND (reference sequence). The CDR3 has 15 residues. V was pared by 1 base and J by 2 bases, with 2 bases of the junction left unmatched. In DNA form, the CDR3 reads TGTGCCAGTAGTATAGCACAGGGGCCCTACAATGAGCAGTTCTTC. Translated, it gives CASSIAQGPYNEQFF.

The gene calls are TRBV4-1 and TRBJ1-2; no reliable D call. Trimming took off 2 bases at V and 4 bases at J, with 14 bases between the two ends. From germline, CDR1 is MGHRA and CDR2 YSYEKL. The CDR3 covers 15 residues. CDR3 region: CASSQRGRWGYGYTF. DNA of the CDR3: TGCGCCAGCAGCCAACGCGGACGGTGGGGCTATGGCTACACCTTC.

The CDR3 bases are TGTGCCAGCAGTTTATGGGGCCTAGCATCTCAAGAGACCCAGTACTTC. This translates into CASSLWGLASQETQYF. The gene calls are TRBV28 and TRBJ2-5; maybe TRBD2 (5 bases). V was cut by 0 bases and J by 2 bases, with 13 bases left in between. This CDR3 has 16 amino acids. Germline assignment: CDR1 MDHEN and CDR2 SYDVKM.

The rearrangement links TRBV7-3 to TRBJ2-7, with 10 bases identical to TRBD2. The junction had 7 bases not matched to a gene; V was cut back by 2 bases and J by 6 bases. The CDR3 has 15 residues. Germline V gene data show CDR1 as SGHTA and CDR2 as FQGTGA. This CDR3 reads CASSLLGSSGSEQYF. The CDR3 nucleotides are TGTGCCAGCAGCTTACTCGGGTCTAGCGGGAGCGAGCAGTACTTC.

V usage is TRBV27 and J usage is TRBJ2-7; the D gene is possibly TRBD2 (7 bases). V was cut by 2 bases and J by 7 bases, with 21 bases left in between. Germline CDR1 and CDR2: MNHEY and SMNVEV (reference sequence). The CDR3 runs to 16 residues. CDR3 in amino acids: CASSLRGRDFLREQYF. The CDR3 DNA sequence: TGTGCCAGCAGTTTAAGGGGGAGGGACTTCTTAAGAGAGCAGTACTTC.

The chain carries TRBV7-7 and TRBJ2-1, with 7 positions matching TRBD2. Trimming removed 1 base from V and 5 bases from J; junction bases left unmatched: 5. The CDR3 sequence is 15 residues long. Germline values: CDR1 SSHAT, CDR2 FNYEAQ (reference sequence). CDR3 bases: TGTGCCAGCAGCTTAGGTACTAGCGCCCACAATGAGCAGTTCTTC. It codes for CASSLGTSAHNEQFF.

To note about this clone: Other DNA variants within this sample encode the same CDR3. CDR3: CASSLPAGPNIQYF. CDR3 bases: TGCGCCAGCAGTCTCCCGGCAGGGCCTAACATTCAGTACTTC. The J gene is TRBJ2-4, the V gene TRBV5-1; possibly TRBD1 for D (5 bases). The CDR3 has 14 residues. Trimming left V 5 bases short and J 7 bases short, with 16 bases between. Germline loops: CDR1 SGHRS, CDR2 YFSETQ.

This clone occurred once. The gene calls are TRBV27 and TRBJ2-7; 8 bases agree with TRBD1. The CDR3 totals 15 residues. In germline, CDR1 is MNHEY, CDR2 SMNVEV (reference sequence). V dropped 2 bases and J dropped 2; count of bases not matched to a gene: 5. In DNA, the CDR3 is TGTGCCAGCAGTTTAAGCGGCAGGGGGCCCTACGAGCAGTACTTC. It codes for CASSLSGRGPYEQYF.

The count of this clone is one. The V and J genes are TRBV28 and TRBJ1-1; D remains ambiguous. In germline, CDR1 is MDHEN, CDR2 SYDVKM. CDR3 length: 14 residues. V was pared by 2 bases and J by 2 bases, with 9 bases between. CDR3 sequence: CASSLDNPNTEAFF. The CDR3 DNA reads TGTGCCAGCAGTTTAGACAACCCAAACACTGAAGCTTTCTTT.

V is TRBV5-5 and J is TRBJ2-7, with D possibly being TRBD2 (6 bases). Looked up from germline, CDR1 is SGHKS and CDR2 is YYEKEE (reference sequence). This CDR3 comprises 16 residues. Deletions cut 4 bases from V and 3 bases from J, with 20 bases between. The CDR3 nucleotides are TGTGCCAGCAGCGGCGGGACGGCCATTTTACTCTACGAGCAGTACTTC. Protein: CASSGGTAILLYEQYF.

The chain is built from TRBV7-8 and TRBJ2-2; 14 positions agree with TRBD2. V shed 6 bases and J 9 bases; nucleotides not matched to a gene: 9. The CDR3 length is 16 residues. The germline CDR1 and CDR2 sequences are SGHVS and FQNEAQ. The CDR3 bases are TGTGCCAGCAGAGGGCCGGGACTAGCGGGAGTCTGGGAGCTGTTTTTT. Translation gives CASRGPGLAGVWELFF.

A few counts support this clone. The V gene is TRBV2, the J gene TRBJ2-2; D is possibly TRBD1 (5 bases). V lost 9 bases to trimming and J lost 3 bases, with 11 bases between them. CDR3 length equals 13 residues. CDR1 and CDR2 from the germline V gene are SNHLY and FYNNEI. The DNA of the CDR3 is TGTGCCAGACAGGCCCACGACACCGGGGAGCTGTTTTTT. It encodes CARQAHDTGELFF.

J is TRBJ2-7 and V is TRBV28; the match to TRBD2 covers 7 bases. The CDR3 extends over 14 amino acids. Trimming took 3 bases from V and 2 from J; bases not matched to a gene: 4. In germline, CDR1 is MDHEN, CDR2 SYDVKM. DNA for the CDR3: TGTGCCAGCAGTTTGGTAGCGGGCCCCTACGAGCAGTACTTC. Translated, it gives CASSLVAGPYEQYF.

The V and J genes are TRBV6-5 and TRBJ1-2, with D possibly matching TRBD1 (5 bases). This CDR3 is built from 14 residues. The V end lost 1 base, the J end lost 4 bases, and 10 bases lay between the germline ends. CDR1 is MNHEY, CDR2 SVGAGI, per germline. The CDR3 region has the DNA TGTGCCAGCAGTTACTGGGACGACTCCTATGGCTACACCTTC. Protein: CASSYWDDSYGYTF.